The 24 T cell receptor beta chains listed next were all sequenced from one sample in a study of response to subunit inactivated influenza vaccine. Using its own MiXCR run on the RT-PCR reads, TCRdb lists one record per CDR3 protein. The table lists approximately 700,000 distinct CDR3 sequences, approximately 15% of them singletons. The sample consisted of PBMCs from blood, taken less than 15 days before vaccination. These receptors originate from a man aged 50 to 59 who received an inactivated influenza vaccine.

The chain employs TRBV4-3 and TRBJ2-7; no clear D gene. V was cut by 2 bases and J by 2 bases, with 19 bases left in between. CDR3 length: 17 residues. The germline V gene encodes CDR1 LGHNA and CDR2 YSLEER. Written as DNA, the CDR3 is TGCGCCAGCAGCCAATTCTTGGGCTCCCGACCTACCTACGAGCAGTACTTC. This translates into CASSQFLGSRPTYEQYF.

The CDR3, as DNA: TGTGCCAGCAGCCCTGGCCCCCGATTGACTAGCGGGAGGCTTAACACCGGGGAGCTGTTTTTT. It translates to CASSPGPRLTSGRLNTGELFF. This chain links TRBV3-1 with TRBJ2-2, with TRBD2 matching over 13 bases. CDR1 LGHDT and CDR2 YNNKEL come from the germline V gene (reference sequence). This CDR3 region has 21 residues. The trim removed 4 bases at V and 2 bases at J, leaving 16 bases unmatched.

This clonotype was seen repeatedly, ten times or more. The rearrangement links TRBV12-3 or TRBV12-4 to TRBJ1-2; the D gene is possibly TRBD1 (5 bases). V lost 5 bases and J 4 bases, leaving 17 bases between the germline ends. This CDR3 has 15 amino acids. The CDR3 sequence: CASSTGAGGVYGYTF. CDR3 nucleotides: TGTGCCAGCAGTACCGGGGCGGGAGGGGTCTATGGCTACACCTTC.

This clonotype was seen only a few times. The chain links TRBV28 to TRBJ2-7; D is possibly TRBD2 (5 bases). The germline V and J ends were trimmed by 5 bases and 6 bases, with 20 bases remaining between them. Germline V gene sequence: CDR1 MDHEN, CDR2 SYDVKM. The CDR3 is 15 amino acids. The CDR3 nucleotides read TGTGCCAGCAGTCAAGGAGGCAGCTCCGCTCTCGAGCAGTACTTC. As protein: CASSQGGSSALEQYF.

With respect to this clonotype: The junction and the germline gene differ at one end; a read error may be behind it. The chain carries TRBV28 and TRBJ2-5, with 7 bases identical to TRBD2. From germline, CDR1 is MDHEN and CDR2 SYDVKM. The CDR3 sequence is 13 residues long. Here the CDR3 reads CASSSTVGTKWHF. CDR3 sequence (DNA): TGTGCCAGCAGTTCTACTGTAGGGACTAAATGGCACTTC.

V usage is TRBV12-3 or TRBV12-4 and J usage is TRBJ1-2; TRBD1 might be the D (6 bases). V dropped 6 bases and J dropped 0 bases, with 14 bases sitting between them. The length of the CDR3 is 15 residues. CDR3 in amino acids: CASSLPQGTNYGYTF. The DNA of the CDR3 is TGTGCCAGCAGCCTCCCCCAGGGGACTAACTATGGCTACACCTTC.

The chain joins TRBV6-2 or TRBV6-3 to TRBJ2-2, with D unresolved. CDR3 size: 13 residues. Germline V gives CDR1 MNHEY, CDR2 SVGEGT. Trimming cost V 7 bases and J 6 bases, with 12 bases left between them. CDR3 DNA: TGTGCCAGCAACTCCCGTCGTTCCGGGGAGCTGTTTTTT. This encodes CASNSRRSGELFF.

The CDR3: CASSFSGTLRELFF. As DNA, the CDR3 is TGTGCCAGCAGTTTTTCGGGGACTCTCCGGGAGCTGTTTTTT. The V call is TRBV12-3 or TRBV12-4, the J call TRBJ2-2; weak D call: TRBD2 (6 bases). This CDR3 has 14 residues. V lost 3 bases to trimming and J lost 9 bases, with 14 bases between them.

This sequence joins TRBV12-3 or TRBV12-4 and TRBJ1-6; 7 bases map to TRBD1. The CDR3 is 14 residues long. The trim removed 6 bases at V and 6 bases at J, leaving 5 bases unmatched. CDR3 nucleotide sequence: TGTGCCAGCAGCTACCGGGACAGTAATTCACCCCTCCACTTT. It yields the protein CASSYRDSNSPLHF.

This clonotype appeared a few times. The chain combines TRBV7-3 with TRBJ2-1; 14 nucleotides match TRBD2. This CDR3 contains 17 residues. J gave up 7 bases and V 3 bases, and 8 bases lay outside the gene matches. CDR1 is SGHTA and CDR2 is FQGTGA in the germline V gene. DNA for the CDR3: TGTGCCAGCAGCTTGATATCAGGACTAGCGGGAGGAAATGAGCAGTTCTTC. It encodes CASSLISGLAGGNEQFF.

This clonotype was counted between two and nine times. The chain recombines TRBV20-1 with TRBJ2-1; D is unclear. Germline loops: CDR1 DFQATT, CDR2 SNEGSKA (reference sequence). The CDR3 is 15 amino acids. V was trimmed by 1 base and J by 0 bases, leaving 10 bases between them. The CDR3 here is CSARVAQSSYNEQFF. CDR3 in DNA: TGCAGTGCTAGAGTGGCGCAGAGCTCCTACAATGAGCAGTTCTTC.

This clonotype showed up just a few times. The rearrangement uses TRBV20-1 and TRBJ1-6; D might be TRBD1 (5 bases). The germline gives CDR1 DFQATT, CDR2 SNEGSKA (reference sequence). This CDR3 comprises 13 residues. The V end was cut by 6 bases, the J end by 6 bases, with 12 bases between. This CDR3 is CSAHTGFNSPLHF. The CDR3 DNA reads TGCAGTGCACATACAGGTTTTAATTCACCCCTCCACTTT.

The chain uses TRBV7-6 and TRBJ2-5; perhaps TRBD1 as D (5 bases). The CDR3 is 13 amino acids. The V and J ends lost 5 bases and 3 bases respectively, with 10 bases between them. Germline V gene lookup returns CDR1 SGHVS and CDR2 FNYEAQ. CDR3 bases: TGTGCCAGCAGCCTACAGGCGAAAGAGACCCAGTACTTC. Its protein is CASSLQAKETQYF.

V usage is TRBV28 and J usage is TRBJ2-3; 7 positions agree with TRBD2. Germline CDR1 reads MDHEN; CDR2 reads SYDVKM. Unmatched junction bases numbered 8, after V lost 5 bases and J lost 6 bases. CDR3 length: 14 residues. The CDR3: CASSLGGVWDTQYF. In DNA form, the CDR3 reads TGTGCCAGCAGTCTGGGGGGGGTCTGGGATACGCAGTATTTT.

This clonotype has a single count. V gene TRBV5-3 combines with J gene TRBJ2-3; D not certain. TRBV5-3 is identified as an open reading frame with a role that is uncertain. The CDR3 runs to 14 residues. Between the trimmed V and J ends, which lost 8 bases and 7 bases, there was a span of 20 bases. The CDR3: CARSPGLRGYTQYF. CDR3 bases: TGTGCCAGGAGCCCCGGGCTTCGAGGCTATACGCAGTATTTT.

This clonotype was counted at least ten times. The CDR3 bases are TGTGCCAGCAGTTCAACAGGGGGCTCAGATACGCAGTATTTT. The encoded protein is CASSSTGGSDTQYF. This chain connects TRBV28 to TRBJ2-3; 9 bases are a match to TRBD1. The CDR3 covers 14 residues. V was pared by 4 bases and J by 4 bases, with 3 bases of the junction left unmatched. Germline assignment: CDR1 MDHEN and CDR2 SYDVKM.

This chain connects TRBV20-1 to TRBJ2-3; D gene ambiguous. Germline lookup yields CDR1 DFQATT and CDR2 SNEGSKA (reference sequence). The CDR3 totals 14 residues. V lost 3 bases to trimming and J lost 4 bases, with 14 bases between them. The CDR3 reads CSASSALVSDTQYF. The CDR3 DNA sequence: TGCAGTGCTAGTTCGGCATTAGTGTCAGATACGCAGTATTTT.

The chain couples TRBV7-8 to TRBJ2-7; 8 bases are a match to TRBD1. V lost 6 bases to trimming and J lost 7 bases; unmatched junction nucleotides: 11. Germline V gives CDR1 SGHVS, CDR2 FQNEAQ. This CDR3 has 14 amino acids. The DNA of the CDR3 is TGTGCCAGCAGTCCTTCGGACAGGGATTGGGAGCAGTACTTC. It specifies CASSPSDRDWEQYF. Drawing the rest from reference TRBV7-8 and TRBJ2-7, the complete variable domain is GAGVSQSPRYKVAKRGQDVALRCDPISGHVSLFWYQQALGQGPEFLTYFQNEAQLDKSGLPSDRFFAERPEGSVSTLKIQRTQQEDSAVYLCASSPSDRDWEQYFGPGTRLTVT.

The chain employs TRBV7-2 and TRBJ2-5, with D perhaps being TRBD1 or TRBD2 (5 bases each). Germline CDR1 SGHTA, CDR2 FQGNSA. The V and J ends lost 3 bases and 3 bases respectively, with 14 bases between them. This CDR3 has 15 residues. CDR3 coding DNA: TGTGCCAGCAGCTTTCTTGGGACCCTGGAAGAGACCCAGTACTTC. Amino acids: CASSFLGTLEETQYF. Drawing the rest from reference TRBV7-2 and TRBJ2-5, the complete variable domain is GAGVSQSPSNKVTEKGKDVELRCDPISGHTALYWYRQSLGQGLEFLIYFQGNSAPDKSGLPSDRFSAERTGGSVSTLTIQRTQQEDSAVYLCASSFLGTLEETQYFGPGTRLLVL.

The CDR3 DNA follows: TGCGCCAGCAGCCAAGAGGGACTAGCGAGTAACAATGAGCAGTTCTTC. Its protein product is CASSQEGLASNNEQFF. This chain uses TRBV4-3 with TRBJ2-1; 10 bases are shared with TRBD2. CDR1 is LGHNA, CDR2 YSLEER, per germline. CDR3 size: 16 residues. V was clipped by 0 bases and J by 5 bases; unmatched bases: 4.

The chain has TRBV20-1 and TRBJ2-1; D not resolved. Trimming shortened V by 5 bases and J by 3 bases, and 8 bases separated the two germline ends. Germline values: CDR1 DFQATT, CDR2 SNEGSKA (reference sequence). The CDR3 spans 12 residues. CDR3 nucleotide sequence: TGCAGTGCTCTAGAGAACTACAATGAGCAGTTCTTC. Amino acid sequence: CSALENYNEQFF.

This clonotype was seen repeatedly, ten times or more. The chain is built from TRBV11-2 and TRBJ2-7, with 7 bases identical to TRBD1. This CDR3 has 15 amino acids. From germline, CDR1 is SGHAT and CDR2 FQNNGV. The J segment lost 3 bases and the V segment lost 1 base, leaving 6 bases of the junction unmatched. The CDR3 is CASSLVYRGGYEQYF. In nucleotides, the CDR3 is TGTGCCAGCAGCTTAGTGTACAGGGGCGGCTACGAGCAGTACTTC.

This clonotype was detected a few times. The V call is TRBV2, the J call TRBJ2-7; D not resolved. Germline assignment: CDR1 SNHLY and CDR2 FYNNEI. The V end lost 6 bases, the J end lost 7 bases, and 13 bases lay between the germline ends. The CDR3 spans 12 residues. CDR3 sequence (DNA): TGTGCCAGCAGAAATTATCAGGTGGAGCAGTACTTC. Encoded protein: CASRNYQVEQYF.

The CDR3, as DNA: TGTGCCAGCAGCGTCCGTCCCTCGGGAGCGCAGTATTTT. It codes for CASSVRPSGAQYF. V is TRBV4-2 and J is TRBJ2-3; a possible D gene is TRBD2 (6 bases). V lost 5 bases, J lost 10 bases, and 16 bases lay in between. The germline V gene encodes CDR1 LGHNA and CDR2 YNFKEQ. This CDR3 comprises 13 residues.